The TCR beta chain under discussion was sequenced for a study of T cell repertoires in cytomegalovirus infection. In the study overall: Matching HLA type and CMV infection were both indicated by public TCR beta signatures.

TCRdb re-called the reads through MiXCR, storing one row per CDR3 protein. The repertoire holds hundreds of thousands of distinct CDR3 sequences, with roughly a third as singletons. This receptor was obtained from a human donor in good health (CMV status not recorded). Some clones in this sample may be carry-over from other donors' samples. The sample taken for sequencing was PBMCs.

In DNA, the CDR3 is TGTGCCAGCAGCGTAGGCGCGGGGAACACTGAAGCTTTCTTT. It specifies CASSVGAGNTEAFF. V gene TRBV9 combines with J gene TRBJ1-1, with D uncertain. From germline, CDR1 is SGDLS and CDR2 YYNGEE. This CDR3 spans 14 amino acids. V was clipped by 0 bases and J by 1 base, with 7 bases between them.